This T cell receptor (beta chain) was recorded in a study of blood T cell repertoires in COVID-19. Study details: Both acute and convalescent COVID-19 samples were obtained from the United States, Italy and Spain. The cDNA or gDNA used as material had been derived from T cells, B-cell-depleted T cells, or PBMCs.

In the study's own analysis: Nucleated cell number was recorded as an estimate derived from reference gene primer amplification. Produced via immunoSEQ multiplex PCR; TCRdb's table is partial and in-frame only. V, J and clone size derive from that table, while D and trimming were established from the DNA sequence. The sample carries about 140,000 clones, about 90% recorded once. Germline V gene sequence: CDR1 SNHLY, CDR2 FYNNEI. V was pared by 5 bases and J by 6 bases, with 3 bases of the junction left unmatched. The CDR3 is 14 amino acids. The chain couples TRBV2 to TRBJ2-1; 11 bases align to TRBD2. The sample comprised peripheral blood. The TCR comes from a man in his 60s with active or convalescent COVID-19. CDR3 bases: TGTGCCAGCAGTTTAACTAGCGGGAGCAATGAGCAGTTCTTC. Residues: CASSLTSGSNEQFF.